This entry describes one TCR beta chain. The germline V gene encodes CDR1 SGHRS and CDR2 YFSETQ. Trimming shortened V by 7 bases and J by 7 bases, and 21 bases separated the two germline ends. CDR3 size: 16 residues. The data are from a study of blood T cell repertoires in COVID-19. Study at large: Some COVID-19 samples were acute and others convalescent; all came from the United States, Italy and Spain. PBMCs, B-cell-depleted T cells, or T cells provided the cDNA or gDNA that made up the material.

In the original processing: Amplification of reference gene primers was used by the study to estimate nucleated cell counts. Only in-frame clones appear in the TCRdb table, and some are missing; sequencing was by immunoSEQ multiplex PCR. Clonal size and the V and J genes are those of that table, whereas D and trimming came from the DNA. Of approximately 80,000 clones listed, approximately 90% are singletons. The TCR comes from a human donor in a cohort sampled during active COVID-19. V and J are TRBV5-1 and TRBJ1-6, with a weak D call TRBD1 (5 bases). The sample was peripheral blood. The CDR3 DNA is TGCGCCAGCTGTCGGGGGGAGCAAAGAATAAATTCACCCCTCCACTTT. This sequence encodes CASCRGEQRINSPLHF.